This T cell receptor (beta chain) was observed in a study of blood T cell repertoires in COVID-19. About the research overall: Acute-phase and convalescent COVID-19 samples originated in the United States, Italy and Spain. The analysed material was cDNA or gDNA that came from T cells, B-cell-depleted T cells, or PBMCs.

The CDR3 length is 17 residues. Germline CDR1 SGHDT, CDR2 YYEEEE. J gave up 1 base and V 3 bases, and 8 bases lay outside the gene matches. This clone was found once. Study processing details: Amplification from reference gene primers served as the basis for estimated nucleated cell counts. Method: immunoSEQ multiplex PCR; TCRdb's copy keeps in-frame clones and lacks some. V, J and clone size are taken as reported in that table, and D and trimming were inferred from the DNA itself. The sample holds roughly 71,000 clones, roughly 85% seen once. Material for sequencing was peripheral blood. The clonotype originates from a man aged 50 to 60 with acute or convalescent COVID-19. The rearrangement links TRBV5-6 to TRBJ2-2; 8 positions match TRBD2. The CDR3 DNA reads as TGTGCCAGCAGCTCCGTTGTAGCGGGATGGAACACCGGGGAGCTGTTTTTT. It encodes CASSSVVAGWNTGELFF.